This entry features one TCR beta chain sequence. The data were produced by immunoSEQ multiplex PCR, yet TCRdb's version contains in-frame clones alone and is incomplete. This table has about 250,000 clones, over 70% appearing once. The CDR3 length is 15 residues. This sample is drawn from a study of control samples from healthy donors and cancer patients. The sample comprised PBMCs. This clonotype was obtained from a woman aged 55-70 years with lung cancer. The chain links TRBV1 to TRBJ1-2; TRBD1, the table's D call, lacks a check against the DNA. TRBV1 is annotated as a pseudogene. In DNA, the CDR3 is TGCACCAGCAGCCACGTGGGGACAGGGGGGTATGGCTACACCTTC. Translated: CTSSHVGTGGYGYTF.